This note documents a single T cell receptor beta chain sequence. The sample is drawn from a study of blood T cell repertoires in COVID-19. Study context: The samples span acute and convalescent COVID-19 from the United States, Italy and Spain.

Germline assignment: CDR1 SGDLS and CDR2 YYNGEE. This CDR3 comprises 15 residues. V shed 0 bases and J shed 2 bases, with 12 bases lying between them. Original processing methods: It was from reference gene primer amplification that nucleated cell counts were estimated. Some clones are missing from TCRdb's copy, which holds only in-frame ones; the method was immunoSEQ multiplex PCR. Clone size and V and J calls were adopted from that table, with D and trimming inferred from the DNA. Of about 130,000 clones listed, approximately 83% are singletons. Source material: peripheral blood. V and J are TRBV9 and TRBJ2-7; possible D gene TRBD2, 6 bases. This sequence was found in a man in his forties with active or convalescent COVID-19. CDR3 loop: CASSVDPGGAYEQYF. CDR3 bases: TGTGCCAGCAGCGTAGACCCCGGGGGAGCCTACGAGCAGTACTTC. The variable domain in full, completed from reference TRBV9 and TRBJ2-7, reads DSGVTQTPKHLITATGQRVTLRCSPRSGDLSVYWYQQSLDQGLQFLIQYYNGEERAKGNILERFSAQQFPDLHSELNLSSLELGDSALYFCASSVDPGGAYEQYFGPGTRLTVT.